This passage covers 15 T cell receptor beta chains from one sample sequenced in a study of T cell responses to AZD1222 COVID-19 vaccine. TCRdb keeps only in-frame clones here, not all; method: immunoSEQ multiplex PCR. The sample includes 70,000 or so clones, more than 70% of them seen just once. Source: peripheral blood, taken on day 0 of AZD1222 vaccination. These receptors were taken from an adult in good health.

This chain joins TRBV27 and TRBJ1-5, with TRBD1 matching over 8 bases. CDR1 MNHEY and CDR2 SMNVEV come from the germline V gene (reference sequence). This CDR3 contains 15 residues. After removal of 0 bases from V and 7 bases from J, the junction contained 5 bases not matched to a gene. In DNA form, the CDR3 reads TGTGCCAGCAGTTTATCTGCAGGGGGCCGCCAGCCCCAGCATTTT. Translated, it gives CASSLSAGGRQPQHF.

This clone was counted a single time. This chain connects TRBV21-1 to TRBJ2-5; TRBD2 is the table's D call, not checked against the DNA. TRBV21-1 is recorded as a pseudogene. This CDR3 is built from 18 residues. CDR3 region: CASSKPHPPRGGRETQYF. In DNA, the CDR3 is TGTGCCAGCAGCAAGCCCCACCCCCCGCGGGGGGGCCGGGAGACCCAGTACTTC.

The count of this clone is one. V and J are TRBV27 and TRBJ2-7; perhaps TRBD2 as D (7 bases). CDR3 length: 15 residues. The V end was cut by 10 bases, the J end by 4 bases, with 23 bases between. Looked up from germline, CDR1 is MNHEY and CDR2 is SMNVEV (reference sequence). For the CDR3, the DNA is TGTGCCACCATACCGGGCGGGGGCCCTTCTTACGAGCAGTACTTC. Its translation: CATIPGGGPSYEQYF.

The chain joins TRBV6-5 to TRBJ1-6, with D unresolved. This CDR3 region has 14 residues. V was cut by 4 bases and J by 10 bases, with 14 bases left in between. Germline V CDR1 and CDR2: MNHEY, SVGAGI. The CDR3 bases are TGTGCCAGCAGTTTATCAGGTTGGATCTCACCCCTCCACTTT. Translation: CASSLSGWISPLHF.

The gene calls are TRBV19 and TRBJ1-2; D not resolved. The CDR3 runs to 10 residues. Germline V gives CDR1 LNHDA, CDR2 SQIVND (reference sequence). The ends were cut back, 7 bases at V and 5 bases at J, with 5 bases in the middle. The CDR3: CASKQYGYTF. CDR3 DNA sequence: TGTGCCAGTAAGCAATATGGCTACACCTTC. Complete variable domain (other parts from reference TRBV19 and TRBJ1-2): DGGITQSPKYLFRKEGQNVTLSCEQNLNHDAMYWYRQDPGQGLRLIYYSQIVNDFQKGDIAEGYSVSREKKESFPLTVTSAQKNPTAFYLCASKQYGYTFGSGTRLTVV.

This clone was seen a handful of times. The rearrangement joins TRBV4-3 to TRBJ1-6, with D possibly TRBD1 on 6 matching bases. The germline V gene has CDR1 LGHNA and CDR2 YSLEER. V was shortened by 0 bases and J by 10 bases, with 16 bases between the two germline ends. CDR3 length: 16 amino acids. The CDR3, as DNA: TGCGCCAGCAGCCAAGATTGGGCAGGGGTAGGATCACCCCTCCACTTT. Protein: CASSQDWAGVGSPLHF.

The CDR3 DNA reads as TGTGCCAGCAGCGAACCAACAGGGACCGAATCCTACGAGCAGTACTTC. Translated, it gives CASSEPTGTESYEQYF. The V call is TRBV11-2, the J call TRBJ2-7, with D maybe TRBD1 (6 bases). Per the germline V gene, CDR1 is SGHAT and CDR2 is FQNNGV. The CDR3 loop spans 16 amino acids. Trimming shortened V by 5 bases and J by 1 base, and 18 bases separated the two germline ends. Drawing the rest from reference TRBV11-2 and TRBJ2-7, the complete variable domain is EAGVAQSPRYKIIEKRQSVAFWCNPISGHATLYWYQQILGQGPKLLIQFQNNGVVDDSQLPKDRFSAERLKGVDSTLKIQPAKLEDSAVYLCASSEPTGTESYEQYFGPGTRLTVT.

This chain joins TRBV2 and TRBJ1-3; the D gene is possibly TRBD1 (5 bases). The CDR3 is made up of 14 amino acids. V lost 7 bases and J lost 3, with 13 bases in between. From germline, CDR1 is SNHLY and CDR2 FYNNEI. The CDR3 reads CASTNQGLGNTIYF. In DNA form, the CDR3 reads TGTGCCAGCACGAACCAGGGCCTTGGAAACACCATATATTTT. The whole variable domain, filled in from reference TRBV2 and TRBJ1-3, reads EPEVTQTPSHQVTQMGQEVILRCVPISNHLYFYWYRQILGQKVEFLVSFYNNEISEKSEIFDDQFSVERPDGSNFTLKIRSTKLEDSAMYFCASTNQGLGNTIYFGEGSWLTVV.

V and J are TRBV19 and TRBJ2-2, with a weak D call TRBD2 (7 bases). The V end was cut by 9 bases, the J end by 5 bases, with 16 bases between. This CDR3 is 14 amino acids long. Per germline, CDR1 LNHDA and CDR2 SQIVND (reference sequence). Written as DNA, the CDR3 is TGTGCCAGCCGGGGGGCAGGTCGAACCGGGGAGCTGTTTTTT. It codes for CASRGAGRTGELFF.

The rearrangement uses TRBV27 and TRBJ2-3; 11 bases agree with TRBD2. V lost 1 base and J lost 4; bases outside the gene matches: 4. The CDR3 runs 16 residues. CDR1 and CDR2 (germline): MNHEY, SMNVEV (reference sequence). The CDR3 sequence is CASSLYVAGGPDTQYF. DNA of the CDR3: TGTGCCAGCAGTTTATATGTAGCGGGGGGGCCAGATACGCAGTATTTT.

The V call is TRBV5-1, the J call TRBJ2-7; 9 bases are a match to TRBD1. Germline values: CDR1 SGHRS, CDR2 YFSETQ. Germline trimming cut 4 bases from V and 3 bases from J; bases unmatched to any gene: 8. The CDR3 spans 15 residues. CDR3 residues: CASSEGTGRGYEQYF. CDR3 nucleotides: TGCGCCAGCAGCGAGGGGACAGGGCGTGGCTACGAGCAGTACTTC.

The chain couples TRBV11-1 to TRBJ2-5; no definite D call. The germline V gene has CDR1 SGHAT and CDR2 FQDESV (reference sequence). The germline V and J ends were trimmed by 5 bases and 2 bases, with 15 bases remaining between them. The CDR3 spans 15 residues. In nucleotides, the CDR3 is TGTGCCAGCAGCCTTACCGGGCTCCTACAAGAGACCCAGTACTTC. Its translation is CASSLTGLLQETQYF.

This clone was picked up one time. The chain employs TRBV7-2 and TRBJ2-2; D is ambiguous. This CDR3 contains 14 residues. Germline values: CDR1 SGHTA, CDR2 FQGNSA. V lost 2 bases and J lost 5, with 9 bases in between. The DNA of the CDR3 is TGTGCCAGCAGCTTAACCCTCGGGACCGGGGAGCTGTTTTTT. Translation: CASSLTLGTGELFF.

V usage is TRBV28 and J usage is TRBJ1-5; the D gene is possibly TRBD1 (5 bases). Trimming left V 2 bases short and J 5 bases short, with 10 bases between. The CDR3 totals 14 residues. The germline V gene has CDR1 MDHEN and CDR2 SYDVKM. The CDR3 region has the DNA TGTGCCAGCAGTTTACTGGGGGTGGATCAGCCCCAGCATTTT. Amino acids: CASSLLGVDQPQHF.

V usage is TRBV27 and J usage is TRBJ2-7; 13 nucleotides agree with TRBD2. This CDR3 is built from 15 residues. Germline V gene sequence: CDR1 MNHEY, CDR2 SMNVEV (reference sequence). V trimming: 4 bases; J trimming: 5 bases; junction bases outside the gene matches: 5. CDR3 in DNA: TGTGCCAGCAGTTCTTGGACTAGCGGGAGTCACGAGCAGTACTTC. Its translation: CASSSWTSGSHEQYF.